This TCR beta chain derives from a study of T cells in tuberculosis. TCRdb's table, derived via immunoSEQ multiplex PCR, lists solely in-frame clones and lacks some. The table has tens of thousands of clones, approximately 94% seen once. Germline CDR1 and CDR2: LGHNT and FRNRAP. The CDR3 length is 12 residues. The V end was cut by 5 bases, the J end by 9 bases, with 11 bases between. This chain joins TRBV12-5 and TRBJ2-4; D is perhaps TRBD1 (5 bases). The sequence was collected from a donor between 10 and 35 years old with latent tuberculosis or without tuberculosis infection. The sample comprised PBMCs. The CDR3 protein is CASGRTIGIQYF. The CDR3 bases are TGTGCTAGTGGTCGGACAATCGGCATTCAGTACTTC.